Listed below are T cell receptor beta chains from one sample, sequenced in a study of T cell changes during pregnancy in multiple sclerosis. TCRdb's table, derived via immunoSEQ multiplex PCR, lists solely in-frame clones and lacks some. Among around 19,000 clones listed, more than 75% were seen once. Sequencing was performed on CD8+ T cells from peripheral blood mononuclear cells, taken in the third trimester of pregnancy. The receptors come from a female donor in good health, enrolled as a control in a pregnancy study. The CDR3 runs from the conserved cysteine through the conserved F or W. A D gene is named only where the DNA matches it firmly. Where a row states a size, it is once, few, many or the class of an expanded clone; other rows omit it.

V	J	size	D	DNA	CDR3
TRBV7-9	TRBJ2-7	.	.	TGTGCCAGCAGCTCATCAGGGTACGAGCAGTACTTC	CASSSSGYEQYF
TRBV7-3	TRBJ2-2	.	.	TGTGCCAGCAGCTCCATGAACACCGGGGAGCTGTTTTTT	CASSSMNTGELFF
TRBV2	TRBJ2-1	.	TRBD2	TGTGCCAGCAGTAGAGGTTGGACTAGCGGGAGAAGGACCTACAATGAGCAGTTCTTC	CASSRGWTSGRRTYNEQFF
TRBV7-9	TRBJ1-1	few	.	TGTGCCAGCAGCCCGAGCTCGGCGAGGACTGAAGCTTTCTTT	CASSPSSARTEAFF
TRBV4-3	TRBJ1-1	.	.	TGCGCCAGCAGCCAGGACAGCGGAGTTATAGCTTTCTTT	CASSQDSGVIAFF
TRBV9	TRBJ1-4	.	TRBD1	TGTGCCAGCAGCCCTGGGACAGTCCCAACTAATGAAAAACTGTTTTTT	CASSPGTVPTNEKLFF
TRBV7-8	TRBJ1-4	.	.	TGTGCCAGCGCGACTAGGGCGAATACTAGGCAGGCCATTGGTGAAAAACTGTTTTTT	CASATRANTRQAIGEKLFF
TRBV7-6	TRBJ1-1	medium-sized	TRBD1	TGTGCCAGCAGCGTGGACGGGACAGGGTTGACTGAAGCTTTCTTT	CASSVDGTGLTEAFF
TRBV5-1	TRBJ2-3	.	TRBD1	TGCGCCAGCAGACACGAACCGGGACAGGGTTTGGCAGATACGCAGTATTTT	CASRHEPGQGLADTQYF
TRBV19	TRBJ1-2	.	.	TGTGCCAGTGGGGGGTCTTATGGCTACACCTTC	CASGGSYGYTF
TRBV2	TRBJ1-1	.	.	TGTGCCAAAATAGGGGGGGTGAACACTGAAGCTTTCTTT	CAKIGGVNTEAFF
TRBV5-4	TRBJ2-7	.	TRBD2	TGTGCCAGCAGCTTGGGGGGTAGCGGGAGGGACTACGAGCAGTACTTC	CASSLGGSGRDYEQYF
TRBV5-4	TRBJ1-5	.	TRBD1	TGTGCCAGCAGGAGACAGGGTAGCAATCAGCCCCAGCATTTT	CASRRQGSNQPQHF
TRBV7-6	TRBJ1-3	once	.	TGTGCCAGCAGCCCGGGAAACACCATATATTTT	CASSPGNTIYF
TRBV7-8	TRBJ2-2	once	.	TGTGCCAGCAGCCCCCCCAGGAGGGTCCCCGGGGAGCTGTTTTTT	CASSPPRRVPGELFF
TRBV5-8	TRBJ2-7	.	.	TGTGCCAGCAGCTTCGGGATCCACTACGAGCAGTACTTC	CASSFGIHYEQYF
TRBV29-1	TRBJ2-2	.	TRBD1	TGCAGCGTCCAGACGAGCGGGACAGGGGACACCGGGGAGCTGTTTTTT	CSVQTSGTGDTGELFF
TRBV7-9	TRBJ1-2	.	TRBD1	TGTGCCAGCAGCTTAGGGACAGGCTCCAACTATGGCTACACCTTC	CASSLGTGSNYGYTF
TRBV27	TRBJ2-4	.	.	TGTGCCAGCAGTTTTTGGCGGGTGATGAGGAACATTCAGTACTTC	CASSFWRVMRNIQYF
TRBV21-1	TRBJ2-7	.	.	TGTGCCAGCAGCAGACAGGGGGACCCCTACGAGCAGTACTTC	CASSRQGDPYEQYF
TRBV7-8	TRBJ2-1	.	.	TGTGCCAGCAGCTTAGAACAGGGTTTACAGCAGTTCTTC	CASSLEQGLQQFF
TRBV7-2	TRBJ2-1	few	TRBD2	TGTGCCAGCAGCCCCTTGACTAGCGGGGGACCCAATGAGCAGTTCTTC	CASSPLTSGGPNEQFF
TRBV19	TRBJ2-3	few	TRBD1	TGTGCCAGTAGTACCGGGACAGGGAGCACAGATACGCAGTATTTT	CASSTGTGSTDTQYF
TRBV27	TRBJ1-6	.	.	TGTGCCAGCAGTTCCCTCCTCCAGGGGACCCTCCACTTT	CASSSLLQGTLHF
TRBV6-4	TRBJ1-5	.	.	TGTGCCAGCAGCGCGACAGAGAATCAGCCCCAGCATTTT	CASSATENQPQHF
TRBV6-5	TRBJ1-5	once	.	TGTGCCAGCAGTTACTCTTGGACAGACCGGCAGCCCCAGCATTTT	CASSYSWTDRQPQHF
TRBV27	TRBJ2-1	.	TRBD2	TGTGCCAGCAGAGGTACGTATCTAGCGGTCCCTCATGACGGCTATGAGCAGTTCTTC	CASRGTYLAVPHDGYEQFF
TRBV4-2	TRBJ2-7	.	TRBD2	TGTGCCAGCAGCCAAGATCAGATGGCTAGCGGAGGGTACGAGCAGTACTTC	CASSQDQMASGGYEQYF
TRBV5-6	TRBJ2-3	.	.	TGTGCCAGCAGCGCGAATCCGGCAGATACGCAGTATTTT	CASSANPADTQYF
TRBV11-2	TRBJ2-3	.	TRBD2	TGTGCCAGCAGCTTATTTGGACTAGCGGGAAAAGAAGATACGCAGTATTTT	CASSLFGLAGKEDTQYF
TRBV28	TRBJ1-5	.	TRBD1	TGTGCCAGCAGTCCGACAGGGGGACTTGCTCAGCCCCAGCATTTT	CASSPTGGLAQPQHF
TRBV19	TRBJ1-4	once	.	TGTGCCAGTAGTATTCTGAGGGTGCCTAATGAAAAACTGTTTTTT	CASSILRVPNEKLFF
TRBV5-8	TRBJ1-1	.	TRBD1	TGTGCCAGCAGTATGGACAGGGGGCTGGAAGCTTTCTTT	CASSMDRGLEAFF